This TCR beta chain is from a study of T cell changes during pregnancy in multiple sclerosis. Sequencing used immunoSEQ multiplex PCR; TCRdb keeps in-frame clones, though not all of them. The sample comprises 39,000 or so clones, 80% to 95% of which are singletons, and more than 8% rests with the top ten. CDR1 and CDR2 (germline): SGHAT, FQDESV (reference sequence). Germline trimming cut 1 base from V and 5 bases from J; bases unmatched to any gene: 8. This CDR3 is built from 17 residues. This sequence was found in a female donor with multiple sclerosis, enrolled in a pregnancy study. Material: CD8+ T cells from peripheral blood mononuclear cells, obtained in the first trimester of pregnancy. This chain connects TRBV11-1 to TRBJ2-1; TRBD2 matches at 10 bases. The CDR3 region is CASSLVASGGPNNEQFF. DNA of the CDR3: TGTGCCAGCAGCTTAGTGGCTAGCGGGGGCCCTAACAATGAGCAGTTCTTC.